The 2 T cell receptor delta chains below come from one sample, sequenced in a study of γδ T cells in repeated Plasmodium falciparum infection. Bulk repertoires came from Vgamma9/Vdelta2+ or Vdelta2-negative gammadelta T cells flow-sorted from PBMC. TCRdb applied CATT to the multiplex PCR reads for clone calling. The table has 50,000 to 55,000 delta-chain clones, approximately 2% seen once. The specimen was gamma-delta T cells from blood. Receptors originate from a pool of human donors (malaria-infected and uninfected, not separated).

This clone was seen ten or more times. The TCRdb protein comes from a much larger clone and disagrees with this DNA's translation at residue 10, likely due to a read error; the protein given here is derived from the DNA. The genes are TRDV1 and TRDJ1, with 10 bases lining up with TRDD3. Germline V CDR1 and CDR2: TSWWSYY, QGS. J lost 0 bases, V lost 0 bases, and 40 bases had no gene match. The CDR3 runs 29 residues. CDR3 nucleotides: TGTGCTCTTGGGGAACTCCACTTCCCCTCCCTACAGTTTTTGAGGGGGATACGCACAGCTACGGGGTACACCGATAAACTCATCTTT. The encoded protein is CALGELHFPSLQFLRGIRTATGYTDKLIF.

With respect to this clone: The protein that TCRdb holds for this DNA derives from a much larger clone and differs from the translated DNA at residue 15, which likely indicates a read error; the protein shown here is translated from the DNA. The chain employs TRDV1 and TRDJ1; 9 nucleotides match TRDD3. The J gene, absent from TCRdb, was called here by matching the DNA to germline. The V and J ends lost 4 bases and 3 bases, in that order; junction bases with no gene match: 21. The CDR3 has 20 residues. Germline CDR1 is TSWWSYY and CDR2 is QGS. The CDR3 DNA reads as TGTGCTCTTGGGGGAGCCCACTTTTCGCTGGGGATACGACGGGCCGATAAACTCATCTTT. This sequence encodes CALGGAHFSLGIRRADKLIF.